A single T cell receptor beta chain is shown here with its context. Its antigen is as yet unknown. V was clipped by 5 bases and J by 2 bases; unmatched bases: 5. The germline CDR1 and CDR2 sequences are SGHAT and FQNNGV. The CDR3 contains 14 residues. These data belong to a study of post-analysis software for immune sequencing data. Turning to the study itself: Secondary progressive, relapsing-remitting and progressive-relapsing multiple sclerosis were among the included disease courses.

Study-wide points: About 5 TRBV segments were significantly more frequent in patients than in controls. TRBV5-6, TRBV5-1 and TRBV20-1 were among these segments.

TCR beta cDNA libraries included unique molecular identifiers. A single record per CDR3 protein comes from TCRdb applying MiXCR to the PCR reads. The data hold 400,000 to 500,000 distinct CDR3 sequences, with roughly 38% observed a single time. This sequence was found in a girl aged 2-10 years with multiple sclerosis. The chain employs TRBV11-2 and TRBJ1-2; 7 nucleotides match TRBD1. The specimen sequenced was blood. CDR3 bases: TGTGCCAGCAGCAAAACGACAGGGAACTATGGCTACACCTTC. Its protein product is CASSKTTGNYGYTF.